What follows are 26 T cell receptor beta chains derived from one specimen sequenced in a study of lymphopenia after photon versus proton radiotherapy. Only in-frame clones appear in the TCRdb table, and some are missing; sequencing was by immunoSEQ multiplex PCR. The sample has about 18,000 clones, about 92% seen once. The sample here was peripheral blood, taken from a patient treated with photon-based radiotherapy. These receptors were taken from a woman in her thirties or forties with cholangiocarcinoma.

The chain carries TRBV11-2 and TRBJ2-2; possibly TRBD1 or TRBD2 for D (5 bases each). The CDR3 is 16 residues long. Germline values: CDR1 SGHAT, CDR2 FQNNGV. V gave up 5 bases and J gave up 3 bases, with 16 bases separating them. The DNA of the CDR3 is TGTGCCAGCAGCCTCCGCCGGGGCAGGGACACCGGGGAGCTGTTTTTT. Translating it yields CASSLRRGRDTGELFF.

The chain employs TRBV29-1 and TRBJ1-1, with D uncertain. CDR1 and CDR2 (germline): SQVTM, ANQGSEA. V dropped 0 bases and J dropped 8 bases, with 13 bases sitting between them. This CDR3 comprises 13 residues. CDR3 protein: CSVEDPIPYEAFF. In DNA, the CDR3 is TGCAGCGTTGAAGATCCTATACCATACGAAGCTTTCTTT.

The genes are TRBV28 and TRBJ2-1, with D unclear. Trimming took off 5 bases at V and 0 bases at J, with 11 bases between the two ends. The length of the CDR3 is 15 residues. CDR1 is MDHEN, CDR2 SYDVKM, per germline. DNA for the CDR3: TGTGCCAGCAGTAGCATCGGAAGCTCCTACAATGAGCAGTTCTTC. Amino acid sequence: CASSSIGSSYNEQFF.

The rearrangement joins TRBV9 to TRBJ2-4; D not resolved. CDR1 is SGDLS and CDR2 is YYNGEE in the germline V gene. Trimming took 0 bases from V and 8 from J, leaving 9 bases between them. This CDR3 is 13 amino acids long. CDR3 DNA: TGTGCCAGCAGCGTAGGGGTGGGCGACATTCAGTACTTC. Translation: CASSVGVGDIQYF. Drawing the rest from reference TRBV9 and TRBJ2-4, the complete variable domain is DSGVTQTPKHLITATGQRVTLRCSPRSGDLSVYWYQQSLDQGLQFLIQYYNGEERAKGNILERFSAQQFPDLHSELNLSSLELGDSALYFCASSVGVGDIQYFGAGTRLSVL.

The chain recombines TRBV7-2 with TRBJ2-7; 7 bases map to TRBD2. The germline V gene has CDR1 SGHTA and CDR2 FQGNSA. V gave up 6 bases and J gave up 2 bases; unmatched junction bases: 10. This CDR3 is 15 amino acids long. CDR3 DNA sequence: TGTGCCAGCAGTCTCAATCCTAGCGGCCCCTACGAGCAGTACTTC. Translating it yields CASSLNPSGPYEQYF.

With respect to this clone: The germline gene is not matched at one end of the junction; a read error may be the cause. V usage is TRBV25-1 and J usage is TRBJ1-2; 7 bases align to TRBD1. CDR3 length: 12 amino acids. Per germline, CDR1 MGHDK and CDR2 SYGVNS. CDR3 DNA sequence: TGTGCCAGCAGTGGGCCGGGACAGCACCCCTTATTC. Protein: CASSGPGQHPLF.

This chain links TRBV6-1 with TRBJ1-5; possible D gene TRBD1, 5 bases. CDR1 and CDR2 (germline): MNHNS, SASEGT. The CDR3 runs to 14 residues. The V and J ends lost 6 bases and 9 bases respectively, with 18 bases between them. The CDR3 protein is CASRQGTVGRPQHF. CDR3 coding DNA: TGTGCCAGCAGGCAAGGGACGGTTGGTCGGCCCCAGCATTTT.

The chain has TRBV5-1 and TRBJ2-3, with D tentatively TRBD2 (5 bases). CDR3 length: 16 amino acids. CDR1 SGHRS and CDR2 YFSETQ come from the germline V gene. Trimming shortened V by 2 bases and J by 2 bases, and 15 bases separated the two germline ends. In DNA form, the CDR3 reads TGCGCCAGCAGCTTTGGCGCTAGCCCTCTCACAGATACGCAGTATTTT. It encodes CASSFGASPLTDTQYF.

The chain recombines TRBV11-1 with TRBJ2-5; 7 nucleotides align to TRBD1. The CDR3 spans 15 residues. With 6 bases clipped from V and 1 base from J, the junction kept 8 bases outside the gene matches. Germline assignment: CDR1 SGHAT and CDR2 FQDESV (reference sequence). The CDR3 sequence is CASSPTGDTQETQYF. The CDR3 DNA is TGTGCCAGCAGTCCTACAGGGGACACCCAAGAGACCCAGTACTTC.

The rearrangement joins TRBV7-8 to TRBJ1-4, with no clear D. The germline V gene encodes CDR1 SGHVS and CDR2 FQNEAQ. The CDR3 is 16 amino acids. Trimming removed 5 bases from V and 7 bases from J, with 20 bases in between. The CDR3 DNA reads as TGTGCCAGCAGCCCAGCCGGGAGGTTCTCCATTGAAAAACTGTTTTTT. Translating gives CASSPAGRFSIEKLFF.

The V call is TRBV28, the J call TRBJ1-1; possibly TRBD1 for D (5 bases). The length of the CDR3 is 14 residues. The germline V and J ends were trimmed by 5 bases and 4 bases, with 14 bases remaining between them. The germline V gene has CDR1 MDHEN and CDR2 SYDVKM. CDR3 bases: TGTGCCAGCAGTCGGGACGGGAGGATCACTGAAGCTTTCTTT. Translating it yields CASSRDGRITEAFF.

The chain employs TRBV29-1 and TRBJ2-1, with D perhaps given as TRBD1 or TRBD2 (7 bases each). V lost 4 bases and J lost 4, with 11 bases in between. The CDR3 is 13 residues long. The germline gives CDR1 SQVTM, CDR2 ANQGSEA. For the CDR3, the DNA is TGCAGCGTTGGTCAGGGGGGGTACAATGAGCAGTTCTTC. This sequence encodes CSVGQGGYNEQFF.

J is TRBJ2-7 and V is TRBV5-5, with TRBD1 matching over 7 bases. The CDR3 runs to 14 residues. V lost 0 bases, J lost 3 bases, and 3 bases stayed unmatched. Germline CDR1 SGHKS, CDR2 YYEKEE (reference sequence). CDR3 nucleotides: TGTGCCAGCAGCTTGGGACAGGGTTTCTACGAGCAGTACTTC. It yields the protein CASSLGQGFYEQYF.

CDR3 sequence reads: CASSARGLRSSYNEQFF. The CDR3 nucleotides are TGCGCCAGCAGCGCCCGAGGGTTGCGGAGCTCCTACAATGAGCAGTTCTTC. The chain employs TRBV10-2 and TRBJ2-1, with D possibly being TRBD2 (5 bases). CDR3 length equals 17 residues. CDR1 and CDR2 from the germline V gene are WSHSY and SAAADI. V lost 6 bases and J lost 0, with 18 bases in between.

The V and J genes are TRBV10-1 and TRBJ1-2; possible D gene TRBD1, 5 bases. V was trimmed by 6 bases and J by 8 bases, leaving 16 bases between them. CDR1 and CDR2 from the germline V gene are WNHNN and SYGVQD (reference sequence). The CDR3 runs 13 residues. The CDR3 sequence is CASSAQGLEGYTF. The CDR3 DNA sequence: TGCGCCAGCAGCGCGCAGGGTCTCGAGGGCTACACCTTC.

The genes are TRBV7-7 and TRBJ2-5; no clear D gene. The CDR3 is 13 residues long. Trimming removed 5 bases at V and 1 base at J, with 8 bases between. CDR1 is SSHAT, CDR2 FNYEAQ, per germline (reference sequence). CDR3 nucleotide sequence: TGTGCCAGCAGCGTAAACCTCCAAGAGACCCAGTACTTC. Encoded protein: CASSVNLQETQYF. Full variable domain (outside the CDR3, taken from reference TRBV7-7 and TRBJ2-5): GAGVSQSPRYKVTKRGQDVTLRCDPISSHATLYWYQQALGQGPEFLTYFNYEAQPDKSGLPSDRFSAERPEGSISTLTIQRTEQRDSAMYRCASSVNLQETQYFGPGTRLLVL.

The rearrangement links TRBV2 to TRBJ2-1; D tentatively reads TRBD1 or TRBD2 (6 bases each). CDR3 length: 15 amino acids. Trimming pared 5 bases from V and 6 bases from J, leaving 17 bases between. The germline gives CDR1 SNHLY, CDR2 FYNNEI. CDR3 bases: TGTGCCAGCAGTTCAAATCCCCGGGGGCTCAATGAGCAGTTCTTC. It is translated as CASSSNPRGLNEQFF.

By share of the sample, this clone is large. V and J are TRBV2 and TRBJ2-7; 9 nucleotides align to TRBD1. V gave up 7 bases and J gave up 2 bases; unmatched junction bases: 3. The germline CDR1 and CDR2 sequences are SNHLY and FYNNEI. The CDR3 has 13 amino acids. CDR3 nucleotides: TGTGCCAGCAAGGGGACAGGGACCTACGAGCAGTACTTC. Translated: CASKGTGTYEQYF. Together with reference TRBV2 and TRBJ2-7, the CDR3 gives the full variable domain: EPEVTQTPSHQVTQMGQEVILRCVPISNHLYFYWYRQILGQKVEFLVSFYNNEISEKSEIFDDQFSVERPDGSNFTLKIRSTKLEDSAMYFCASKGTGTYEQYFGPGTRLTVT.

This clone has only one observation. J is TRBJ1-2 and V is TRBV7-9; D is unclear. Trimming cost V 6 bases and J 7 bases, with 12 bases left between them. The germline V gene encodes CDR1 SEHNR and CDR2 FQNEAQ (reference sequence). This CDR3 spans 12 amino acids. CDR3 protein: CASSASGPGYTF. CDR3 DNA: TGTGCCAGCAGTGCCAGCGGGCCTGGCTACACCTTC.

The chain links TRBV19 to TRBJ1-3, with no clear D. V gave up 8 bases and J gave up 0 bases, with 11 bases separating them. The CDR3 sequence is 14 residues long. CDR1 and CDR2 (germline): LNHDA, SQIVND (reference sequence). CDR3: CASYSSDSGNTIYF. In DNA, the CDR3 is TGTGCCAGTTATTCCAGTGACTCTGGAAACACCATATATTTT.

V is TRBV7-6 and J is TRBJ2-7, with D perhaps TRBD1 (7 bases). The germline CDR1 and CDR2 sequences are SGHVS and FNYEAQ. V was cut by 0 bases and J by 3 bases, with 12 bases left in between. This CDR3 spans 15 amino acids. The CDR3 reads CASSLADQGGYEQYF. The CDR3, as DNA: TGTGCCAGCAGCTTAGCGGACCAGGGGGGCTACGAGCAGTACTTC.

CDR3 DNA sequence: TGTGCCAGCAGCTTACATCCGGGAGTCACGGATACGCAGTATTTT. Translating gives CASSLHPGVTDTQYF. The rearrangement uses TRBV7-3 and TRBJ2-3; D perhaps matches TRBD2 (6 bases). V dropped 2 bases and J dropped 6 bases, with 15 bases sitting between them. This CDR3 is 15 amino acids long. Germline V CDR1 and CDR2: SGHTA, FQGTGA.

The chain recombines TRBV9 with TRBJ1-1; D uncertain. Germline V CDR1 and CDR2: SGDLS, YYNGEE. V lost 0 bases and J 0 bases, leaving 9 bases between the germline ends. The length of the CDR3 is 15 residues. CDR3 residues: CASSVGVLMNTEAFF. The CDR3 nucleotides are TGTGCCAGCAGCGTAGGGGTGTTAATGAACACTGAAGCTTTCTTT.

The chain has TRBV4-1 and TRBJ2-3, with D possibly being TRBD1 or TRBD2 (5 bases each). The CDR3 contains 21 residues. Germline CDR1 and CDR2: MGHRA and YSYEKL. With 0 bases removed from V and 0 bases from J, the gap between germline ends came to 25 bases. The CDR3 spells CASSQDSVDDGGFSSTDTQYF. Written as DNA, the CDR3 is TGCGCCAGCAGCCAAGATAGCGTCGATGATGGGGGATTCTCCAGCACAGATACGCAGTATTTT.

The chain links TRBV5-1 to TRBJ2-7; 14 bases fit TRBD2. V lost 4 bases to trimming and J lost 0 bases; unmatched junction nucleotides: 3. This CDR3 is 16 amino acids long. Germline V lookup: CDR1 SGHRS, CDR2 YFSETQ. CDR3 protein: CASSPGTSGSSYEQYF. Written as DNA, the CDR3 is TGCGCCAGCAGCCCCGGGACTAGCGGGAGCTCCTACGAGCAGTACTTC. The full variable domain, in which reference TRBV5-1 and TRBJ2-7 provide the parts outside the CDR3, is KAGVTQTPRYLIKTRGQQVTLSCSPISGHRSVSWYQQTPGQGLQFLFEYFSETQRNKGNFPGRFSGRQFSNSRSEMNVSTLELGDSALYLCASSPGTSGSSYEQYFGPGTRLTVT.

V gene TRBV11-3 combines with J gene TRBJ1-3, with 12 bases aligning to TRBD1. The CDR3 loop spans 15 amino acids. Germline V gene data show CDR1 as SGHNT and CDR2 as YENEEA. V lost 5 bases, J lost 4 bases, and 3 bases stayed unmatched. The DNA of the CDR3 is TGTGCCAGCAGCCCGGGACAGGGGGCGGGAAACACCATATATTTT. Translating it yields CASSPGQGAGNTIYF.